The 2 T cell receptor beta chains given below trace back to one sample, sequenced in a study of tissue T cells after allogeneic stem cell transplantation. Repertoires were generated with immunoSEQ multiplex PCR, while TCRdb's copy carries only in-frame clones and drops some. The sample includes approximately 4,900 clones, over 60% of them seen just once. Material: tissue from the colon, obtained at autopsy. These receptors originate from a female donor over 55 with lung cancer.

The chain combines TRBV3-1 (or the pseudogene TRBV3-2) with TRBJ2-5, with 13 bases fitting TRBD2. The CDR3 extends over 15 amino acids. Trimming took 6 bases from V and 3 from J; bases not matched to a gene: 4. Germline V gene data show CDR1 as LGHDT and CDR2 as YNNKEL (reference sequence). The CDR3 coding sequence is TGTGCCAGCAGTACTAGCGGGGGGGACAAAGAGACCCAGTACTTC. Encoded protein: CASSTSGGDKETQYF.

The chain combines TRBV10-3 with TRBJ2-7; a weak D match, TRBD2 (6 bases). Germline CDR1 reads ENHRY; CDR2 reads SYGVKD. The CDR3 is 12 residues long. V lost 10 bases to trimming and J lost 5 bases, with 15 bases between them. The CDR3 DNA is TGTGCCACCCAAACGGGACTTCACGAGCAGTACTTC. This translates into CATQTGLHEQYF.